The 10 T cell receptor beta chains presented below share a single source sample, sequenced in a study of blood T cell repertoires in COVID-19. Data came from immunoSEQ multiplex PCR; TCRdb stores just in-frame clones and leaves some out. Here the sample spans 35,000 to 40,000 clones, 85% to 90% being singletons. Sequences were obtained from peripheral blood. These receptors were taken from a man in his sixties or seventies with acute or convalescent COVID-19.

The chain carries TRBV29-1 and TRBJ1-1; tentative D call: TRBD1 (5 bases). Trimming cost V 3 bases and J 4 bases, with 9 bases left between them. This CDR3 is built from 12 residues. Germline CDR1 reads SQVTM; CDR2 reads ANQGSEA. The CDR3 reads CSVDRVGTEAFF. The CDR3, as DNA: TGCAGCGTTGACAGGGTTGGCACTGAAGCTTTCTTT.

The chain links TRBV2 to TRBJ1-1; D gene ambiguous. The V end lost 6 bases, the J end lost 3 bases, and 11 bases lay between the germline ends. The CDR3 totals 13 residues. The germline gives CDR1 SNHLY, CDR2 FYNNEI. CDR3 sequence (DNA): TGTGCCAGCAGCACAACCGGGGACACTGAAGCTTTCTTT. It yields the protein CASSTTGDTEAFF.

The genes are TRBV4-2 and TRBJ2-7, with a possible D match to TRBD1 (7 bases). Germline CDR1 and CDR2: LGHNA and YNFKEQ. The length of the CDR3 is 15 residues. Between the trimmed V and J ends, which lost 0 bases and 3 bases, there was a span of 12 bases. CDR3 coding DNA: TGTGCCAGCAGCCAAGATAGCAGGGGGGACTACGAGCAGTACTTC. Translated: CASSQDSRGDYEQYF.

The chain is built from TRBV18 and TRBJ1-5; D is perhaps TRBD1 (6 bases). V lost 3 bases, J lost 5 bases, and 17 bases lay in between. This CDR3 is 16 amino acids long. Germline V gene data show CDR1 as KGHSH and CDR2 as LQKENI. CDR3 in DNA: TGTGCCAGCTCACCTACCGAACAGGGAGGGGATCAGCCCCAGCATTTT. It codes for CASSPTEQGGDQPQHF.

The gene calls are TRBV12-3 or TRBV12-4 and TRBJ2-1; D unresolved. This CDR3 has 12 residues. CDR3 sequence reads: CATQYSYNEQFF. As DNA, the CDR3 is TGTGCAACACAGTACTCCTACAATGAGCAGTTCTTC.

The CDR3 DNA reads as TGTGCCAGTAGCGAAGACAGTAATAATTCACCCCTCCACTTT. Its protein is CASSEDSNNSPLHF. V and J are TRBV19 and TRBJ1-6, with TRBD1 as a possible D gene (5 bases). This CDR3 region has 14 residues. Trimming pared 6 bases from V and 5 bases from J, leaving 11 bases between. Per germline, CDR1 LNHDA and CDR2 SQIVND (reference sequence).

This chain links TRBV2 with TRBJ2-5; 8 nucleotides match TRBD1. The trim removed 8 bases at V and 4 bases at J, leaving 3 bases unmatched. This CDR3 contains 12 residues. In germline, CDR1 is SNHLY, CDR2 FYNNEI. CDR3 sequence: CASGQGGETQYF. The CDR3, as DNA: TGTGCCAGCGGACAGGGAGGAGAGACCCAGTACTTC.

V and J are TRBV7-2 and TRBJ1-2, with TRBD1 as a possible D gene (6 bases). Per germline, CDR1 SGHTA and CDR2 FQGNSA. This CDR3 is built from 12 residues. V lost 4 bases and J 5 bases, leaving 8 bases between the germline ends. CDR3 sequence: CASSSDRYGYTF. DNA of the CDR3: TGTGCCAGCAGCTCGGACAGATATGGCTACACCTTC.

This CDR3 is CASSLAEGNTEAFF. The CDR3 DNA follows: TGCGCCAGCAGCTTGGCCGAGGGAAACACTGAAGCTTTCTTT. The V and J genes are TRBV5-1 and TRBJ1-1; D is unresolved. Germline V gives CDR1 SGHRS, CDR2 YFSETQ. The CDR3 sequence is 14 residues long. Trimming removed 0 bases at V and 2 bases at J, with 8 bases between.

This sequence joins TRBV5-6 and TRBJ2-7; D is perhaps TRBD1 (6 bases). The V gene lost 4 bases and the J gene lost 7 bases, with 21 bases spanning the gap. In germline, CDR1 is SGHDT, CDR2 YYEEEE. The CDR3 is 15 amino acids. CDR3 amino acids: CASSPRGAVVREQYF. DNA of the CDR3: TGTGCCAGCAGCCCCAGGGGAGCCGTTGTTCGTGAGCAGTACTTC.